This record looks at one TCR beta chain sequence and its context. The sample originates from a study of blood T cell repertoires in COVID-19. Trimming cost V 0 bases and J 5 bases; bases outside gene matches: 16. The CDR3 contains 20 residues. Germline lookup yields CDR1 LGHDT and CDR2 YNNKEL (reference sequence). Repertoires were generated with immunoSEQ multiplex PCR, while TCRdb's copy carries only in-frame clones and drops some. This table holds around 200,000 clones, roughly 86% found once. The receptor comes from a man between 65 and 80 years old with acute or convalescent COVID-19. V gene TRBV3-1 (or the pseudogene TRBV3-2) combines with J gene TRBJ2-2; TRBD2 matches at 9 bases. Material for sequencing was peripheral blood. In DNA, the CDR3 is TGTGCCAGCAGCCAAGAGTTCGGGTCGGTAGCGGGAGTTCGGACCGGGGAGCTGTTTTTT. It translates to CASSQEFGSVAGVRTGELFF.